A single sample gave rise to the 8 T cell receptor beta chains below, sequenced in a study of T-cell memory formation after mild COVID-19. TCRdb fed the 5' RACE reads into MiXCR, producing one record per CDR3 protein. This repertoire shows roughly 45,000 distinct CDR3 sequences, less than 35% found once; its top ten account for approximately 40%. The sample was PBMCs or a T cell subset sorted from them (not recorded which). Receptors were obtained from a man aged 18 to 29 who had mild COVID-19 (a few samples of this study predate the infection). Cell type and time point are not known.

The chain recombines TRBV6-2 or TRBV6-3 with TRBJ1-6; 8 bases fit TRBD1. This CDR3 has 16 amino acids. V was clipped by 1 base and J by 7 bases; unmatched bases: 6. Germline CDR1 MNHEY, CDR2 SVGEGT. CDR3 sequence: CASSYFGGQANSPLHF. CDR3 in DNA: TGTGCCAGCAGTTACTTCGGGGGACAGGCGAATTCACCCCTCCACTTT.

CDR3 region: CASSLAGRNTGELFF. In nucleotides, the CDR3 is TGTGCCAGCAGCCTAGCGGGGAGGAACACCGGGGAGCTGTTTTTT. V usage is TRBV5-5 and J usage is TRBJ2-2, with 9 bases identical to TRBD2. This CDR3 is built from 15 residues. The V and J ends lost 4 bases and 1 base, in that order; junction bases with no gene match: 2. From germline, CDR1 is SGHKS and CDR2 YYEKEE (reference sequence).

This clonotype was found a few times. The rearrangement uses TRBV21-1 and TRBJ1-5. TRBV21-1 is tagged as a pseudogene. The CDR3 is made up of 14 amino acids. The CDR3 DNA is TGTGCCAGCATTCTCCCTCGAGGGACCACAGCCCAGCATTTT. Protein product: CASILPRGTTAQHF.

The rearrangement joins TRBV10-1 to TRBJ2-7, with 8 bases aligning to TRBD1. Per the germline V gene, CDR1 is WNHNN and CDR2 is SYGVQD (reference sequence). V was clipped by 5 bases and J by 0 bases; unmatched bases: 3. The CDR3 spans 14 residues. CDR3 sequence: CASSRTGSSYEQYF. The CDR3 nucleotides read TGCGCCAGCAGTAGGACAGGGAGCTCCTACGAGCAGTACTTC.

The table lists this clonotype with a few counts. The CDR3 sequence is CASSSGQGAYEQYF. Here the CDR3 DNA reads TGTGCCAGCAGCTCAGGACAGGGGGCATACGAGCAGTACTTC. The V and J genes are TRBV7-6 and TRBJ2-7; the match to TRBD1 covers 11 bases. The CDR3 covers 14 residues. J was trimmed by 4 bases and V by 4 bases; bases with no gene match: 3. Germline V CDR1 and CDR2: SGHVS, FNYEAQ.

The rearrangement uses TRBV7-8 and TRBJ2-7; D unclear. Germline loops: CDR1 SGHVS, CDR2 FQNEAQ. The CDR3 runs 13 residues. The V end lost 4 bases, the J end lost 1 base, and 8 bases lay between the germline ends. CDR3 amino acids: CASSSTTSYEQYF. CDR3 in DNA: TGTGCCAGCAGCTCAACTACTTCCTACGAGCAGTACTTC.

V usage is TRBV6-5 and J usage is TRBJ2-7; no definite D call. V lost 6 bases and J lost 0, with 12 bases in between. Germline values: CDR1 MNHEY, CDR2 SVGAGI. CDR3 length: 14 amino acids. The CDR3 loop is CASRLRFSSYEQYF. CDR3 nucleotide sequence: TGTGCCAGCAGGTTGCGTTTTAGCTCCTACGAGCAGTACTTC.

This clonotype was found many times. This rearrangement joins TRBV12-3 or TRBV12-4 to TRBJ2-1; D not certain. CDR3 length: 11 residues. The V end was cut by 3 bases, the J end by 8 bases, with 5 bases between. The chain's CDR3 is CASSFGDEQFF. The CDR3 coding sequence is TGTGCCAGCAGTTTCGGAGATGAGCAGTTCTTC.